This T cell receptor beta chain was observed in a study of T cells in pancreatic ductal adenocarcinoma (dated by TCRdb to 2017 to 2019). For the wider study: The work assessed suppressive cells as well as CD8+ T cells infiltrating resected pancreatic ductal adenocarcinoma, measuring their numbers, locations, and properties, in order to shed light on the adaptive T-cell response that occurs naturally.

The pancreatic ductal adenocarcinoma patients who were selected had gone through surgery without receiving any neoadjuvant therapy. After peripheral blood was drawn into heparin tubes, PBMCs were separated on a histopaque density gradient and then cryopreserved in about 10% DMSO. Using the DNeasy Blood and Tissue Kit along with Proteinase K and RNase treatment, genomic DNA was extracted from six or seven PBMC specimens and under ten flash-frozen tumor specimens. A note on this clone: Its antigen is still unknown. No base qualities exist here, and no much larger clone lies one base off it.

V is clipped by 8 bases and J by 4 bases, and the sequence between their germline boundaries is 9 bases long. CDR1 and CDR2 (SGHVS, FQNEAQ) derive from the germline V gene. Including the terminal cysteine and phenylalanine, the CDR3 comprises 11 residues. CDR3 DNA is the only sequence kept; it has 33 bases, read in frame from the first base. TCR beta CDR3 regions were amplified from genomic DNA using the immunoSEQ hsTCRB kit. High-throughput TRB CDR3 sequencing was performed on an Illumina HiSeq system. Per the original workflow: The immunoSEQ software was used to analyze the sequencing reads, and any nonproductive sequences containing premature stops or frame-shifts were left out. Clonality of the repertoire was calculated as one minus the Shannon entropy normalized by log2 of the number of unique productive sequences. TCRdb carries this immuneACCESS record with in-frame sequences only. Its versions omit some clonotypes, under half of them owing to an unresolved V gene in the studies checked, with the rest unexplained. That table furnishes V, J and clone size, whereas the DNA furnished D and trimming. The sample table contains under 30,000 clones; only one count was recorded for more than 90% of them. Together, the top ten hold more than 2% of the sample.

General conclusions and limits of the study: There was no significant difference in T-cell clonality between tumor and blood, where mean clonality was about 0.112 for tumors and 0.06 to 0.085 for blood. Comparisons of clonality between tumor and blood may be biased because tumors are enriched in CD45RO+ effector T cells rather than naive T cells, which biases the comparison toward lower diversity. Compared with tumor samples, blood samples had more total productive templates and approximately 8.2-fold more unique clonotypes. Because inoperable disease is present at presentation in most pancreatic cancer patients, the resected cohort was biased toward the minority with early-stage disease.

The chain is assembled from TRBV7-8 and TRBJ2-7; the D gene is perhaps TRBD2, on 6 matching bases. Specimen: PBMCs. The sequence derives from a human donor with pancreatic ductal adenocarcinoma. The DNA sequence is as follows: TGTGCCAGCTCGCGGGATTACGAGCAGTACTTC. Its coded protein is CASSRDYEQYF.